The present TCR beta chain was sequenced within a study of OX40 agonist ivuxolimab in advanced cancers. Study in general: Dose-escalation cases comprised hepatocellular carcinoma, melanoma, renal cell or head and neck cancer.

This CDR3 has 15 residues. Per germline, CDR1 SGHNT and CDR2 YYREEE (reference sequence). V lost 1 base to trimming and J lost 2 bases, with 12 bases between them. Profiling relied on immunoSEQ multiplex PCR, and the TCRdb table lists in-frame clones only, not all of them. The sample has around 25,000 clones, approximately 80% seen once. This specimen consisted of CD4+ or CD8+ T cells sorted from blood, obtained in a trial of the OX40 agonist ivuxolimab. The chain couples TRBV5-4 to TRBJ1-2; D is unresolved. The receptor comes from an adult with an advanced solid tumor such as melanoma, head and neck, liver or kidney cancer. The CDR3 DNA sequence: TGTGCCAGCAGCTTGAGGACCAGAGGGAACTATGGCTACACCTTC. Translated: CASSLRTRGNYGYTF.